The TCR beta chain under discussion was sequenced for a study of identical twins. This clonotype appeared a few times. Its antigen is not identified. TCRdb used MiXCR to reprocess the 5' RACE reads, holding one entry per CDR3 protein. Among 1.5 million to 2 million distinct CDR3 sequences listed, roughly a third were seen once. Whole-study results and caveats: Fewer insertions marked abundant cord blood beta clonotypes; young adult naive trended weakly, memory not at all. Zero-insertion findings could be partly confounded by invariant cells (MAIT and iNKT cells).

Germline lookup yields CDR1 LGHDT and CDR2 YNNKEL (reference sequence). The CDR3 consists of 13 residues. V lost 1 base and J lost 7, with 8 bases in between. Healthy Caucasians alone served as donors. The rearrangement uses TRBV3-1 and TRBJ2-4, with D tentatively TRBD1 or TRBD2 (5 bases each). Sequencing used cord blood. This TCR came from a newborn girl in good health. For the CDR3, the DNA is TGTGCCAGCAGCCAAGCAGAGGGGAACATTCAGTACTTC. Its protein product is CASSQAEGNIQYF.